What follows are 8 T cell receptor beta chains derived from one specimen sequenced in a study of shared clonotypes between healthy human individuals. Only in-frame clones appear in the TCRdb table, and some are missing; sequencing was by immunoSEQ multiplex PCR. The sample consists of roughly 650,000 clones, around 96% of them appearing once. As defined, naive CD8 cells were CD45RO-negative and positively selected for CCR7, with terminally differentiated effector memory CD45RA+ cells excluded. Sequencing input: naive CD8+ T cells sorted from blood. The receptors derive from a woman aged 25-40 years in good health.

The gene calls are TRBV6-1 and TRBJ2-1, with D possibly being TRBD2 (5 bases). Per germline, CDR1 MNHNS and CDR2 SASEGT. The CDR3 covers 14 residues. Trimming pared 3 bases from V and 2 bases from J, leaving 8 bases between. This CDR3 is CASSDQRAYNEQFF. The CDR3 nucleotides are TGTGCCAGCAGTGATCAGAGGGCCTACAATGAGCAGTTCTTC.

The chain uses TRBV5-6 and TRBJ2-7; the match to TRBD2 covers 8 bases. This CDR3 is built from 16 residues. Germline V gene data show CDR1 as SGHDT and CDR2 as YYEEEE. V lost 4 bases and J lost 1; bases outside the gene matches: 10. For the CDR3, the DNA is TGTGCCAGCAGCGCCCCACTAGCGGTGGGATCCTACGAGCAGTACTTC. As protein: CASSAPLAVGSYEQYF.

This clone was picked up one time. The sample has other DNA sequences that encode this CDR3 too. V gene TRBV5-1 combines with J gene TRBJ1-1, with D perhaps TRBD1 (5 bases). V was cut by 4 bases and J by 1 base, with 17 bases left in between. Per the germline V gene, CDR1 is SGHRS and CDR2 is YFSETQ. This CDR3 has 16 residues. This CDR3 reads CASSPTDRGRNTEAFF. The CDR3 DNA sequence: TGCGCCAGCAGCCCGACCGACAGAGGTAGGAACACTGAAGCTTTCTTT.

The chain uses TRBV6-4 and TRBJ1-3; D gene uncertain. The V end was cut by 0 bases, the J end by 4 bases, with 19 bases between. The CDR3 contains 18 residues. Germline V gene sequence: CDR1 MRHNA, CDR2 SNTAGT. The CDR3 reads CASSDSHVPGAYGNTIYF. The DNA for the CDR3 is TGTGCCAGCAGTGACTCTCATGTTCCAGGCGCCTACGGAAACACCATATATTTT.

The chain has TRBV28 and TRBJ2-1, with 10 bases matching TRBD2. Unmatched junction bases numbered 6, after V lost 4 bases and J lost 6 bases. Germline assignment: CDR1 MDHEN and CDR2 SYDVKM. The CDR3 totals 15 residues. Here the CDR3 DNA reads TGTGCCAGCAGTTCCATAGCGGGAGGCCTCAATGAGCAGTTCTTC. Translated, it gives CASSSIAGGLNEQFF.

The chain links TRBV19 to TRBJ2-1, with D possibly matching TRBD2 (6 bases). Germline lookup yields CDR1 LNHDA and CDR2 SQIVND (reference sequence). V was trimmed by 6 bases and J by 9 bases, leaving 15 bases between them. The CDR3 has 13 residues. CDR3 in amino acids: CASSRDLELEQFF. CDR3 bases: TGTGCCAGTAGCCGGGACTTAGAACTTGAGCAGTTCTTC. The full variable domain, rest sourced from reference TRBV19 and TRBJ2-1, is DGGITQSPKYLFRKEGQNVTLSCEQNLNHDAMYWYRQDPGQGLRLIYYSQIVNDFQKGDIAEGYSVSREKKESFPLTVTSAQKNPTAFYLCASSRDLELEQFFGPGTRLTVL.

The chain recombines TRBV2 with TRBJ2-7, with D tentatively TRBD1 (6 bases). The V gene lost 8 bases and the J gene lost 3 bases, with 11 bases spanning the gap. This CDR3 contains 12 residues. From germline, CDR1 is SNHLY and CDR2 FYNNEI. The CDR3 loop reads CASVDRDYEQYF. CDR3 bases: TGTGCCAGCGTGGACAGAGACTACGAGCAGTACTTC.

The chain couples TRBV6-1 to TRBJ2-1, with D unclear. Germline CDR1 MNHNS, CDR2 SASEGT. The CDR3 covers 14 residues. Trimming shortened V by 3 bases and J by 4 bases, and 10 bases separated the two germline ends. CDR3 coding DNA: TGTGCCAGCAGTGAGATGGCGGAGTACAATGAGCAGTTCTTC. This codes for CASSEMAEYNEQFF.